A selection of T cell receptor beta chains follows, all from one sample in a study of blood T cell repertoires in COVID-19. TCRdb keeps only in-frame clones here, not all; method: immunoSEQ multiplex PCR. The repertoire holds about 440,000 clones, with around 89% as singletons. Sequencing was performed on peripheral blood. These receptors came from a woman aged 45-65 years with COVID-19, enrolled during active disease. CDR3s include the opening cysteine and the closing phenylalanine or tryptophan.

V gene: TRBV6-5; J gene: TRBJ1-4; CDR3 protein: CASALTGYNEKLFF
V gene: TRBV9; J gene: TRBJ2-1; CDR3 protein: CASSVQGTNNEQFF
V gene: TRBV2; J gene: TRBJ2-6; CDR3 protein: CASSDSGGVPGANVLTF
V gene: TRBV25-1; J gene: TRBJ2-2; CDR3 protein: CASTTGSGELFF
V gene: TRBV5-4; J gene: TRBJ2-7; CDR3 protein: CASSRRILAGAFSYEQYF
V gene: TRBV5-1; J gene: TRBJ1-3; CDR3 protein: CASSSTGLGSGNTIYF
V gene: TRBV18; J gene: TRBJ1-2; CDR3 protein: CASSRGTAYGYTF
V gene: TRBV7-3; J gene: TRBJ2-2; CDR3 protein: CASSFAGGNTGELFF
V gene: TRBV4-1; J gene: TRBJ1-1; CDR3 protein: CASSPWGMNTEAFF
V gene: TRBV6-5; J gene: TRBJ2-2; CDR3 protein: CASSYQGTAYPGELFF
V gene: TRBV7-3; J gene: TRBJ2-3; CDR3 protein: CASSTGGLRTDTQYF
V gene: TRBV28; J gene: TRBJ1-3; CDR3 protein: CASSFGRYQGSGNTIYF
V gene: TRBV5-5; J gene: TRBJ1-1; CDR3 protein: CASSLRQVTFF
V gene: TRBV13; J gene: TRBJ2-2; CDR3 protein: CASSLRTGDVRVTGELFF
V gene: TRBV28; J gene: TRBJ1-5; CDR3 protein: CAVYGGQPLGPQHF
V gene: TRBV2; J gene: TRBJ2-3; CDR3 protein: CASSKTDTQYF
V gene: TRBV28; J gene: TRBJ2-3; CDR3 protein: CASSPPTQLTDTQYF
V gene: TRBV11-3; J gene: TRBJ2-2; CDR3 protein: CASSPRLAGTGELFF
V gene: TRBV13; J gene: TRBJ1-1; CDR3 protein: CASSPEGIGRNTEAFF
V gene: TRBV3-1/TRBV3-2; J gene: TRBJ2-7; CDR3 protein: CASSQGHGRDYEQYF